The T cell receptor beta chain under discussion was sequenced for a study of shared clonotypes between healthy human individuals (dated by TCRdb to 2019 to 2021). With regard to the full study: A couple of women and a few men aged 18 to 49 years were included in the cohort. For each donor, three plates each were used for CD4 naive and CD4 memory, two plates were used for CD8 naive, and one plate was used for CD8 memory. To estimate repertoire size and how much clonotype sharing occurs between individuals, the study deeply sequenced the blood TCR repertoires of about 5 healthy adults. Different laboratories and diverse techniques were used to prepare libraries and sequence TCR repertoires, to increase sequencing depth and limit assay-specific biases. Each donor's leukapheresis produced roughly between roughly 0.94 and 9.5 billion PBMCs.

For this clone: What antigen it recognizes has not been identified. Base qualities are not provided; no much larger clone lies one nucleotide away.

CD8 naive samples consisted of CD45RO-negative cells that were positively selected for CCR7, yielding a CD45RA+CCR7+ population without TemRA cells. The donors were healthy, HIV-negative adults with no recently reported acute infections or vaccinations. Only Caucasian adults living in Nashville, Tennessee, USA were represented among the donors. After blood collection by leukapheresis, PBMCs were isolated using Ficoll-Histopaque density gradient centrifugation and then cryopreserved in the vapor phase of liquid nitrogen. Analytical flow cytometry was used to check the purity and quantity of each magnetically sorted T cell population. From each sorted fraction, genomic DNA was isolated and quantified by UV absorbance on a Nanodrop 2000c. Summary of the overall study and its limitations: Higher generation probabilities were observed for clonotypes shared by all four sorted-subset donors than for non-shared clonotypes. Rarefaction of sorted-subset datasets indicated incomplete sequencing despite the large sequencing depth. The genetic and exposure-history diversity represented was limited by the small number of donors. Pairwise subsampling indicated that sequencing depth was expected to affect the degree of clonotype sharing among donors. Sampling was restricted to blood, and TCR repertoires in tissues likely differ from the TCR repertoires found in blood. Naive subsets generally had larger estimated clonotype richness than memory subsets. When several donors were compared, the shared fraction of clonotypes was about 5.2% for naive CD4, approximately 3.3% for naive CD8, more than 2% for memory CD4, and 0.35% to 0.4% for memory CD8.

Using the deep immunoSEQ assay, multiplex PCR amplified TCR CDR3 regions from genomic DNA. Genomic DNA extracted from each cell subset was distributed evenly over all wells of several immunoSEQ 96-well plates, and each plate served as one replicate. For sorted subsets, roughly 200 ng genomic DNA, equal to 30,000 or so T cell genomes, was loaded into each replicate PCR. The purified libraries were quantified using a Qubit 3.0 fluorometer, sized with a Bioanalyzer 2100, and then quantified again using the KAPA Library Quantification kit. A separate single-read 150-cycle Illumina NextSeq 550 flow cell was used to sequence each immunoSEQ 96-well plate. In the authors' own workflow: Because the immunoSEQ output included only junctional sequences and no quality scores, the filtering could not be the same as the filtering used for full-length reads. To assign V/J genes and CDR3, sequences were annotated using PyIR, a Python wrapper for IgBLAST v1.9, with IMGT germline references. Reads with weak V/J assignments (E-value above 1e-6), missing CDR3, stop codons, out-of-frame junctions, or ambiguous translated residues were removed. V3J clonotypes were defined as sequences sharing the same inferred V gene, J gene, and CDR3 amino acid sequence. To compute the percentage overlap between repertoires, the number of shared unique clonotypes was divided by the size of the smaller repertoire. Richness of each repertoire was evaluated using RTK rarefaction, the Chao1 estimator, and Recon v2.1 estimates of unobserved clonotypes. Generation probabilities for all TCRbeta clonotypes obtained by the gDNA method from a handful of donors were computed using OLGA. What TCRdb holds here is the immuneACCESS table cut down to in-frame rearrangements. Part of the clones is not present; checked against another copy, under half of the missing clones reflect an unresolved V gene, and the others are unexplained. V and J calls and clone size are those listed in that table; D and trimming were worked out from the DNA. The sample yields around 620,000 clones; about 95% were counted once. Approximately 0.11% of the sample is taken by the ten largest.

The CDR3 has 15 amino acids, counting the end cysteine and phenylalanine. CDR3 DNA only is kept here, 45 bases in frame from base 1. The germline V gene gives CDR1 as MDHEN and CDR2 as SYDVKM. Trimming accounts for 3 bases at V and 6 bases at J, while the number of junction bases matched to no gene is 8. The sample consisted of naive CD8+ T cells sorted from blood. The cell subset or site label, read with the paper, signifies: CD45RA+CCR7+. This TCR came from a woman aged 25-40 years in good health. This sequence uses TRBV28 and TRBJ2-4; TRBD2 aligns with 7 central bases. The nucleotides are TGTGCCAGCAGTTTGGTCCTAACGGGGGGAAACATTCAGTACTTC. This yields the protein CASSLVLTGGNIQYF.